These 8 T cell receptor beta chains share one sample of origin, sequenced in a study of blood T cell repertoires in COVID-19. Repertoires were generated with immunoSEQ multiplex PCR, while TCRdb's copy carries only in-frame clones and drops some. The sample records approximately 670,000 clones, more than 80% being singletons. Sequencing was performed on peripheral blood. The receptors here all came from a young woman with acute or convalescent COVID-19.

The CDR3 region has the DNA TGTGCCAGCAGCCGTTGGCAAACCGGGACAGCGAACTCCTACGAGCAGTACTTC. This gives the protein CASSRWQTGTANSYEQYF. The chain carries TRBV7-9 and TRBJ2-7; 7 nucleotides match TRBD1. CDR1 and CDR2 from the germline V gene are SEHNR and FQNEAQ (reference sequence). V lost 5 bases and J lost 0; bases outside the gene matches: 16. This CDR3 is 18 amino acids long.

This CDR3 is CASTIETRTARAFF. CDR3 in DNA: TGTGCCAGCACTATCGAAACCCGGACAGCGCGGGCTTTCTTT. J is TRBJ1-1 and V is TRBV2, with a possible D match to TRBD1 (6 bases). The CDR3 contains 14 residues. Trimming pared 7 bases from V and 11 bases from J, leaving 23 bases between. Germline CDR1 SNHLY, CDR2 FYNNEI.

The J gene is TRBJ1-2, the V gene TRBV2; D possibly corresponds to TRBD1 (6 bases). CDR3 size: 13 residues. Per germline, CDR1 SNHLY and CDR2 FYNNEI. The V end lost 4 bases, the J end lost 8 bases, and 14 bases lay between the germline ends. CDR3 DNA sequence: TGTGCCAGCAGTGTATCAACAGGGTACGGCTACACCTTC. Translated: CASSVSTGYGYTF.

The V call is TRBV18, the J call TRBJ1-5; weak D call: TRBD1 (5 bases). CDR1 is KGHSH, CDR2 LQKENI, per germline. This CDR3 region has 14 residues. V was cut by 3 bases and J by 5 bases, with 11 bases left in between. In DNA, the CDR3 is TGTGCCAGCTCACCTTGGGGGGGGGATCAGCCCCAGCATTTT. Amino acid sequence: CASSPWGGDQPQHF.

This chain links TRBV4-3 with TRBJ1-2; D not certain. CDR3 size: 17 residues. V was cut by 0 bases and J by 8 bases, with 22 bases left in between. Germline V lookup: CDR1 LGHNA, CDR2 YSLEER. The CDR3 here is CASSQEPIITTTEGYTF. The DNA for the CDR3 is TGCGCCAGCAGCCAAGAACCCATCATCACTACTACGGAGGGCTACACCTTC.

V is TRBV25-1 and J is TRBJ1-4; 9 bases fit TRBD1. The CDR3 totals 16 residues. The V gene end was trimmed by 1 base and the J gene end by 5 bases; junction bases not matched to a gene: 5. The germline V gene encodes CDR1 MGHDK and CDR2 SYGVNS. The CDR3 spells CASSELKGQGNEKLFF. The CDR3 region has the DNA TGTGCCAGCAGTGAATTAAAGGGACAGGGAAATGAAAAACTGTTTTTT.

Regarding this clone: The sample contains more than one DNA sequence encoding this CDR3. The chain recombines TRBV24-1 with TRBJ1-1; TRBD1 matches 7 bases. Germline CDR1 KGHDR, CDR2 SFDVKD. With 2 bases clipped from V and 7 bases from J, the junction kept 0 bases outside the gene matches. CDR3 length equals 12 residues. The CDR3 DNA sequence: TGTGCCACCAGTGATTGGACAGGTGAAGCTTTCTTT. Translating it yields CATSDWTGEAFF.

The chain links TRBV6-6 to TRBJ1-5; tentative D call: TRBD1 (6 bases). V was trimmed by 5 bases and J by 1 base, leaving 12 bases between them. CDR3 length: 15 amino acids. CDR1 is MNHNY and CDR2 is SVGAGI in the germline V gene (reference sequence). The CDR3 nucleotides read TGTGCCAGCAGTCCACAGGGTCGGAGCAATCAGCCCCAGCATTTT. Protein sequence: CASSPQGRSNQPQHF.